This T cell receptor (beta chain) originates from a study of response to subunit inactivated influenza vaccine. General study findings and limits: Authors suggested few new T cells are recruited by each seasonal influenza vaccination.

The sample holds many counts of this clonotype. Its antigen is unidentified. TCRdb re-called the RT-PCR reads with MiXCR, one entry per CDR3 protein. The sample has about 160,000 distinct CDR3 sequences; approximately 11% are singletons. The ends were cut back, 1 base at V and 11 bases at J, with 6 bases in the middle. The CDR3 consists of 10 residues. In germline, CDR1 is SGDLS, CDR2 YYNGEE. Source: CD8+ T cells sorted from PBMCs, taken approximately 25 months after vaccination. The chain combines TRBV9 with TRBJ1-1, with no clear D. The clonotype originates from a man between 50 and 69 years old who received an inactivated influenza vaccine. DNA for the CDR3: TGTGCCAGCAGCGTAAAGAGGGCTTTCTTT. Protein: CASSVKRAFF.